What follows are 15 T cell receptor beta chains derived from one specimen sequenced in a study of cytomegalovirus exposure and HLA in healthy donors. The PCR employed 60 Vbeta primers together with 13 Jbeta primers. Data came from immunoSEQ multiplex PCR; TCRdb stores just in-frame clones and leaves some out. The table records 95,000 to 150,000 clones, 70% to 85% of them present only once. The source material was PBMCs. These receptors all stem from a human donor in good health.

The CDR3: CASNSGRQETQYF. The CDR3 coding sequence is TGTGCCAGTAATAGCGGCCGCCAAGAGACCCAGTACTTC. V usage is TRBV19 and J usage is TRBJ2-5, with a weak D call TRBD2 (6 bases). Germline CDR1 reads LNHDA; CDR2 reads SQIVND (reference sequence). The CDR3 contains 13 residues. The V and J ends lost 7 bases and 1 base respectively, with 10 bases between them.

The V call is TRBV10-1, the J call TRBJ2-1; 7 nucleotides agree with TRBD2. The CDR3 spans 15 residues. With V trimmed by 0 bases and J by 4 bases, 3 bases remained unmatched. Germline CDR1 and CDR2: WNHNN and SYGVQD (reference sequence). The CDR3 region is CASSESSGWYNEQFF. The CDR3 DNA reads TGCGCCAGCAGTGAGTCTAGCGGGTGGTACAATGAGCAGTTCTTC.

The chain joins TRBV14 to TRBJ2-3; 7 bases match TRBD1. The germline V gene has CDR1 SGHDN and CDR2 FVKESK. Trimming cost V 1 base and J 0 bases; bases outside gene matches: 10. This CDR3 is built from 18 residues. The CDR3 loop reads CASSQVGVTGASTDTQYF. CDR3 coding DNA: TGTGCCAGCAGCCAAGTGGGGGTTACAGGGGCCAGCACAGATACGCAGTATTTT.

The count of this clone is one. V is TRBV19 and J is TRBJ1-5; D is ambiguous. The CDR3 has 13 amino acids. The V and J ends lost 6 bases and 3 bases respectively, with 9 bases between them. Germline CDR1 is LNHDA and CDR2 is SQIVND (reference sequence). CDR3 protein: CASSWTSNQPQHF. DNA for the CDR3: TGTGCCAGTAGCTGGACTTCCAATCAGCCCCAGCATTTT.

Only a few counts were recorded for this clone. The chain has TRBV2 and TRBJ2-2; 7 nucleotides line up with TRBD2. In germline, CDR1 is SNHLY, CDR2 FYNNEI. With 8 bases clipped from V and 5 bases from J, the junction kept 8 bases outside the gene matches. The CDR3 has 14 residues. CDR3 sequence (DNA): TGTGCCAGCGTTGGGACTATCACGACCGGGGAGCTGTTTTTT. Amino acids: CASVGTITTGELFF.

The V gene is TRBV6-5, the J gene TRBJ1-3; possibly TRBD1 for D (6 bases). Trimming cost V 6 bases and J 0 bases, with 12 bases left between them. There are 15 residues in the CDR3. The germline CDR1 and CDR2 sequences are MNHEY and SVGAGI. CDR3 protein: CASRKDSNSGNTIYF. The CDR3 nucleotides are TGTGCCAGCAGGAAGGACAGCAACTCTGGAAACACCATATATTTT.

This clone was seen more than once but under ten times. The chain links TRBV15 to TRBJ1-1; 9 bases match TRBD1. The CDR3 has 16 residues. V lost 8 bases, J lost 0 bases, and 10 bases stayed unmatched. Per germline, CDR1 LNHNV and CDR2 YYDKDF (reference sequence). The CDR3 region is CATSQGAGVMNTEAFF. The CDR3 coding sequence is TGTGCCACCTCACAGGGGGCCGGTGTTATGAACACTGAAGCTTTCTTT.

The chain links TRBV9 to TRBJ2-5; D is possibly TRBD1 (7 bases). The DNA end favors TRBJ2-7, so the J call may be wrong. The V gene's germline CDR1 is SGDLS and CDR2 YYNGEE. The CDR3 is made up of 14 amino acids. This CDR3 is CASSVGGGGNEQYF. DNA for the CDR3: TGTGCCAGCAGCGTAGGTGGAGGGGGCAACGAGCAGTACTTC.

The V and J genes are TRBV23-1 and TRBJ2-5; D is possibly TRBD1 (5 bases). TRBV23-1 is designated an ORF whose function remains uncertain. CDR3 length: 15 residues. V was cut by 0 bases and J by 5 bases, with 13 bases left in between. The CDR3 reads CASSQSEGAGETQYF. The CDR3 DNA reads as TGCGCCAGCAGTCAATCGGAAGGGGCCGGGGAGACCCAGTACTTC.

The gene calls are TRBV6-6 and TRBJ1-2; D not certain. The V gene's germline CDR1 is MNHNY and CDR2 SVGAGI (reference sequence). V lost 7 bases and J lost 2, with 11 bases in between. This CDR3 region has 13 residues. The CDR3 reads CASTRSVNYGYTF. The CDR3 bases are TGTGCCAGCACTCGATCAGTGAACTATGGCTACACCTTC.

DNA of the CDR3: TGTGCCAGCAGTGAGGACGTCGGGCGGGGATCCTACGAGCAGTACTTC. Protein: CASSEDVGRGSYEQYF. The V call is TRBV2, the J call TRBJ2-7; maybe TRBD2 (6 bases). This CDR3 comprises 16 residues. The germline V and J ends were trimmed by 3 bases and 1 base, with 16 bases remaining between them. Germline CDR1 and CDR2: SNHLY and FYNNEI.

The genes are TRBV10-3 and TRBJ2-1; weak D call: TRBD2 (6 bases). Germline V lookup: CDR1 ENHRY, CDR2 SYGVKD. V shed 7 bases and J shed 8 bases, with 12 bases lying between them. The length of the CDR3 is 12 residues. The CDR3 sequence is CAITPGGYEQFF. CDR3 DNA: TGTGCCATCACCCCCGGAGGGTATGAGCAGTTCTTC.

This chain links TRBV9 with TRBJ1-2, with D unclear. V lost 0 bases, J lost 8 bases, and 17 bases lay in between. Germline values: CDR1 SGDLS, CDR2 YYNGEE. The CDR3 is made up of 15 amino acids. The CDR3 DNA is TGTGCCAGCAGCGTAGGTGGGGTCAACTCGGGGGGCTACACCTTC. Translating it yields CASSVGGVNSGGYTF.

This clone was seen a handful of times. The genes are TRBV5-6 and TRBJ2-7; 7 nucleotides align to TRBD2. J was trimmed by 3 bases and V by 0 bases; bases with no gene match: 9. This CDR3 is built from 16 residues. CDR1 is SGHDT and CDR2 is YYEEEE in the germline V gene. The CDR3 DNA reads TGTGCCAGCAGCTTGGCCTGGCCGGGAGGAGTCTACGAGCAGTACTTC. This encodes CASSLAWPGGVYEQYF.

The rearrangement joins TRBV6-1 to TRBJ1-1, with TRBD1 matching 12 bases. The germline V gene has CDR1 MNHNS and CDR2 SASEGT. CDR3 length equals 16 residues. Trimming removed 3 bases from V and 4 bases from J; junction bases left unmatched: 6. The CDR3 region has the DNA TGTGCCAGCAGTGACCCAGGGACAGGGGGCTTCACTGAAGCTTTCTTT. It encodes CASSDPGTGGFTEAFF.